The 21 T cell receptor beta chains below all came from one sample that was sequenced in a study of tumor-infiltrating lymphocytes in primary liver carcinoma. Total RNA and DNA came together from approximately 22-30 mg of bulk tissue without cell sorting. TCR beta cDNA was made from 400 to 500 ng total RNA with a constant-region primer. Libraries of TCR beta came from three nested multiplex PCR rounds with slightly modified ARM-PCR. A C-beta reverse primer was combined with TRBV1-TRBV30 forward primers in the first two PCR rounds, and each round had 9 to 10 cycles. TCRdb re-called the multiplex PCR reads through MiXCR, storing one row per CDR3 protein. The sample lists about 120,000 distinct CDR3 sequences, approximately 68% occurring once. Source material: tumor-adjacent normal liver tissue. The receptors were sampled from a woman in her fifties or sixties with primary liver carcinoma and hepatitis B virus infection.

The rearrangement uses TRBV5-1 and TRBJ2-1; TRBD2 aligns across 7 bases. Germline values: CDR1 SGHRS, CDR2 YFSETQ. J was trimmed by 9 bases and V by 3 bases; bases with no gene match: 9. CDR3 size: 14 residues. CDR3 in DNA: TGCGCCAGCAGCTCCGGACCAGCGGGAACTGAGCAGTTCTTC. Translated: CASSSGPAGTEQFF.

This clonotype was found many times. This chain links TRBV20-1 with TRBJ1-5; weak D call: TRBD1 (5 bases). Trimming shortened V by 4 bases and J by 7 bases, and 20 bases separated the two germline ends. This CDR3 is 15 amino acids long. Germline V CDR1 and CDR2: DFQATT, SNEGSKA (reference sequence). The CDR3 DNA follows: TGCAGTGCTAATACAGGCTTTGGGGGACGGCAGCCCCAGCATTTT. As protein: CSANTGFGGRQPQHF.

This clonotype was counted at least ten times. The chain has TRBV5-1 and TRBJ1-5; TRBD1 is a possible D gene (5 bases). The germline V and J ends were trimmed by 0 bases and 1 base, with 8 bases remaining between them. Germline values: CDR1 SGHRS, CDR2 YFSETQ. The CDR3 has 15 amino acids. In DNA form, the CDR3 reads TGCGCCAGCAGCTTGGGCCAGGGAAGCAATCAGCCCCAGCATTTT. This translates into CASSLGQGSNQPQHF. Variable domain in full (rest from reference TRBV5-1 and TRBJ1-5): KAGVTQTPRYLIKTRGQQVTLSCSPISGHRSVSWYQQTPGQGLQFLFEYFSETQRNKGNFPGRFSGRQFSNSRSEMNVSTLELGDSALYLCASSLGQGSNQPQHFGDGTRLSIL.

Points on this clonotype: The junction does not match germline at one end; this may be a read error. The chain recombines TRBV29-1 with TRBJ1-1, with a tentative D call TRBD1 (5 bases). The CDR3 runs to 14 residues. The V gene's germline CDR1 is SQVTM and CDR2 ANQGSEA. Here the CDR3 reads CSLEEGVGRTEAFF. The CDR3 nucleotides are TGCAGTCTTGAAGAAGGGGTAGGGCGCACTGAAGCATTCTTT.

The rearrangement joins TRBV28 to TRBJ2-1; TRBD2 aligns across 10 bases. Losses at the gene ends were 1 base for V and 6 bases for J; bases not matched to a gene: 15. This CDR3 contains 19 residues. Germline V gene sequence: CDR1 MDHEN, CDR2 SYDVKM. The DNA for the CDR3 is TGTGCCAGCAGTTTATCTCTTTGTGAGACTAGCGGGTGCCCCAATGAGCAGTTCTTC. It codes for CASSLSLCETSGCPNEQFF.

This clonotype was counted between two and nine times. The chain joins TRBV7-2 to TRBJ2-7; TRBD2 matches 9 bases. This CDR3 is built from 15 residues. Per the germline V gene, CDR1 is SGHTA and CDR2 is FQGNSA. J was trimmed by 2 bases and V by 2 bases; bases with no gene match: 4. The CDR3 sequence: CASSLSSGTAYEQYF. CDR3 DNA: TGTGCCAGCAGCTTATCTAGCGGGACAGCCTACGAGCAGTACTTC.

This clonotype was seen many times. The CDR3 DNA follows: TGTGCCAGCAGTTACCTGCAGGGTATCATTCAGTACTTC. This codes for CASSYLQGIIQYF. The chain links TRBV6-6 to TRBJ2-4, with D possibly matching TRBD1 (5 bases). Trimming cost V 2 bases and J 9 bases, with 11 bases left between them. Germline V gene data show CDR1 as MNHNY and CDR2 as SVGAGI (reference sequence). The CDR3 runs to 13 residues.

Regarding this clonotype: One end of the junction varies from germline; a read error may be responsible. The gene calls are TRBV11-2 and TRBJ2-3; a possible D gene is TRBD2 (6 bases). Germline assignment: CDR1 SGHAT and CDR2 FQNNGV. The CDR3 is made up of 15 amino acids. CDR3 in amino acids: CASSVGGGLADTQCF. The CDR3 coding sequence is TGTGCCAGCAGCGTGGGGGGAGGACTGGCAGATACGCAGTGCTTT.

This clonotype showed up many times. V and J are TRBV7-8 and TRBJ2-5, with D possibly being TRBD1 or TRBD2 (5 bases each). V was pared by 1 base and J by 7 bases, with 13 bases between. CDR3 size: 14 residues. Per the germline V gene, CDR1 is SGHVS and CDR2 is FQNEAQ. The CDR3 DNA reads TGTGCCAGCAGCTTAGATGGGGGAATTGGGACCCAGTACTTC. This translates into CASSLDGGIGTQYF.

A word on this clonotype: A junction boundary mismatches the germline segment, possibly from a read error. The chain is built from TRBV5-4 and TRBJ2-3; 10 nucleotides agree with TRBD2. The V gene's germline CDR1 is SGHNT and CDR2 YYREEE (reference sequence). This CDR3 spans 16 amino acids. The CDR3 nucleotides read TGTGCCAGTACCTTCGGGTCCCTAGCGGGAGCAGATATGCAGTATTTT. This sequence encodes CASTFGSLAGADMQYF.

As for this clonotype: A read error may explain this, as a much larger clone is one base away. The chain couples TRBV30 to TRBJ2-6, with a weak D call TRBD1 (7 bases). Germline-derived CDR1 and CDR2 are GTSNPN and SVGIG (reference sequence). The ends were cut back, 3 bases at V and 3 bases at J, with 27 bases in the middle. This CDR3 is 20 amino acids long. CDR3 sequence reads: CAWSGGCGRTGHLGANVLTF. Written as DNA, the CDR3 is TGTGCCTGGAGCGGGGGCTGTGGTAGGACAGGCCATCTTGGGGCCAACGTCCTGACTTTC.

This clonotype has a handful of counts. Its ends do not fully match the called genes, so a read error is possible. V usage is TRBV11-2 and J usage is TRBJ2-3; D remains ambiguous. CDR1 and CDR2 from the germline V gene are SGHAT and FQNNGV. The CDR3 consists of 12 residues. Here the CDR3 DNA reads TGTACCAGCAACCCTAACACAGATACGCAGTATTTT. It codes for CTSNPNTDTQYF.

About this clonotype itself: The junction differs from germline at one of its ends, possibly a read error. The chain joins TRBV6-6 to TRBJ1-5, with 10 bases aligning to TRBD1. Looked up from germline, CDR1 is MNHNY and CDR2 is SVGAGI (reference sequence). This CDR3 has 15 amino acids. The CDR3, as DNA: TGCGCCAGCAACCGTGGACAGGGGGGCAATCAGCCCCAGCATTTT. Its protein is CASNRGQGGNQPQHF.

This chain links TRBV11-2 with TRBJ2-1, with D perhaps given as TRBD1 or TRBD2 (6 bases each). CDR1 is SGHAT, CDR2 FQNNGV, per germline. The CDR3 sequence is 14 residues long. V dropped 5 bases and J dropped 13 bases, with 21 bases sitting between them. CDR3 sequence: CASSPGASGREQFF. The CDR3, as DNA: TGTGCCAGCAGCCCGGGGGCTAGTGGGCGAGAACAGTTCTTC.

As to this clonotype: The final CDR3 position lacks the conserved phenylalanine or tryptophan, pointing to a likely read error. The chain recombines TRBV11-2 with TRBJ1-6; D might be TRBD1 (5 bases). Germline-derived CDR1 and CDR2 are SGHAT and FQNNGV. The CDR3 contains 15 residues. CDR3 amino acids: CASSLETGGKSPLHS. In nucleotides, the CDR3 is TGTGCAAGCAGCTTAGAAACAGGAGGCAAATCACCCCTCCACTCT.

Regarding this clonotype: Sequence at one end of the junction differs from germline and may be a read error. The genes are TRBV7-9 and TRBJ2-1; D ambiguous. The CDR3 contains 13 residues. Germline loops: CDR1 SEHNR, CDR2 FQNEAQ (reference sequence). The CDR3 DNA sequence: TGTACCAGCAGCCTCCCGGGCTCGTGGGAACAGTTCTTC. Protein product: CTSSLPGSWEQFF.

Concerning this clonotype: At one end the junction does not follow the germline gene, possibly because of a read error. The chain combines TRBV5-1 with TRBJ2-2; possibly TRBD2 for D (5 bases). CDR3 length: 13 residues. Germline CDR1 is SGHRS and CDR2 is YFSETQ. CDR3 sequence: CASSLGYTGELLF. The CDR3 coding sequence is TGCGCCAGCAGCTTGGGATACACCGGGGAGCTGTTATTT. The whole variable domain, remainder taken from reference TRBV5-1 and TRBJ2-2, is KAGVTQTPRYLIKTRGQQVTLSCSPISGHRSVSWYQQTPGQGLQFLFEYFSETQRNKGNFPGRFSGRQFSNSRSEMNVSTLELGDSALYLCASSLGYTGELLFGEGSRLTVL.

As regards this clonotype: The CDR3 ends on some other residue instead of the conserved phenylalanine or tryptophan, so this is likely a read error. The chain couples TRBV28 to TRBJ2-5; 8 bases are shared with TRBD1. The germline V gene has CDR1 MDHEN and CDR2 SYDVKM. This CDR3 is built from 14 residues. After removal of 5 bases from V and 6 bases from J, the junction contained 8 bases not matched to a gene. This CDR3 is CASSSPGGMKTQYS. The CDR3 nucleotides read TGTGCCAGCAGTAGCCCAGGGGGCATGAAGACCCAGTACTCC.

V gene TRBV5-1 combines with J gene TRBJ2-3, with a possible D match to TRBD2 (5 bases). Between the trimmed V and J ends, which lost 3 bases and 0 bases, there was a span of 11 bases. Germline CDR1 and CDR2: SGHRS and YFSETQ. The CDR3 runs 15 residues. The CDR3 DNA sequence: TGCGCCAGCAGCTACTGGACTGACAGCACAGATACGCAGTATTTT. Its protein product is CASSYWTDSTDTQYF.

On this clonotype: It is likely a read error, because the conserved phenylalanine at the end of the CDR3 is missing. The chain has TRBV29-1 and TRBJ2-2; no clear D gene. Deletions cut 4 bases from V and 5 bases from J, with 14 bases between. Germline CDR1 reads SQVTM; CDR2 reads ANQGSEA. The CDR3 loop spans 14 amino acids. CDR3 region: CSVVGRWVTGELFS. CDR3 nucleotide sequence: TGCAGCGTTGTCGGCAGGTGGGTTACCGGGGAGCTGTTTTCT.

As concerns this clonotype: The junction and the germline gene differ at one end; a read error may be behind it. The rearrangement uses TRBV11-1 and TRBJ2-3, with 7 positions matching TRBD2. CDR3 length: 14 amino acids. Germline V gene sequence: CDR1 SGHAT, CDR2 FQDESV (reference sequence). The CDR3 DNA sequence: TGTGCCAGCAGCTTAAGGCAACGCGCGGGAGAGTCCCGCTTT. Residues: CASSLRQRAGESRF.